These T cell receptor beta chains were read from a single sample in a study of cytomegalovirus exposure and HLA in healthy donors. Sequenced by immunoSEQ multiplex PCR; TCRdb stores in-frame clones only, minus some. The sample records approximately 200,000 clones, 90% to 95% being singletons. Source material: PBMCs. The origin of the receptors is a woman between 18 and 29 years old in good health and CMV-seronegative. CDR3s include the opening cysteine and the closing phenylalanine or tryptophan. D genes are given only for firm matches. Clone size appears in some rows only: once, few, many, or a class for an expanded clone.

j_gene | v_gene | abundance | d_gene | CDR3aa | CDR3nt
TRBJ2-5 | TRBV4-2 | - | - | CASSQGRAGKTQYF | TGTGCCAGCAGCCAAGGGAGGGCGGGGAAGACCCAGTACTTC
TRBJ1-1 | TRBV28 | - | - | CASSLWFRGEATEAFF | TGTGCCAGCAGTTTATGGTTCCGGGGGGAAGCCACTGAAGCTTTCTTT
TRBJ1-1 | TRBV5-1 | - | TRBD1 | CASSLEVGQGVKAFF | TGCGCCAGCAGCTTGGAGGTGGGACAGGGGGTTAAGGCTTTCTTT
TRBJ2-3 | TRBV2 | few | TRBD1 | CARTRDRYPDTQYF | TGTGCCAGAACCCGGGACAGATACCCAGATACGCAGTATTTT
TRBJ1-5 | TRBV5-1 | - | - | CASSLSGDSNQPQHF | TGCGCCAGCAGCTTGAGCGGGGATAGCAATCAGCCCCAGCATTTT
TRBJ1-5 | TRBV19 | - | - | CASSSPGGTNQPQHF | TGTGCCAGTAGCAGCCCGGGCGGGACCAATCAGCCCCAGCATTTT
TRBJ2-6 | TRBV7-9 | - | - | CASSLGGLPGANVLTF | TGTGCCAGCAGCTTAGGGGGCTTACCCGGGGCCAACGTCCTGACTTTC
TRBJ1-2 | TRBV30 | - | - | CAWSPLLTRLYGYTF | TGTGCCTGGAGCCCCTTACTGACACGTCTCTATGGCTACACCTTC
TRBJ1-1 | TRBV6-1 | - | - | CASNPTVHTEAFF | TGTGCCAGCAATCCGACAGTGCACACTGAAGCTTTCTTT
TRBJ2-7 | TRBV28 | - | TRBD1 | CASSPAGTDYEQYF | TGTGCCAGCAGTCCCGCCGGGACAGACTACGAGCAGTACTTC
TRBJ2-6 | TRBV27 | - | - | CASSPSGANVLTF | TGTGCCAGCAGTCCATCTGGGGCCAACGTCCTGACTTTC
TRBJ1-1 | TRBV6-5 | - | - | CASSYSPHGGGTEAFF | TGTGCCAGCAGTTACTCCCCTCATGGGGGAGGAACTGAAGCTTTCTTT
TRBJ2-7 | TRBV14 | - | TRBD1 | CASSQGWTGGYEQYF | TGTGCCAGCAGCCAAGGTTGGACAGGGGGATACGAGCAGTACTTC
TRBJ2-1 | TRBV11-2 | - | - | CASSPISASGEQFF | TGTGCCAGCAGCCCCATATCGGCTTCGGGTGAGCAGTTCTTC
TRBJ1-1 | TRBV6-6 | - | TRBD1 | CASRISGTGTEAFF | TGTGCCAGCAGGATTTCCGGGACAGGGACTGAAGCTTTCTTT
TRBJ1-1 | TRBV11-2 | - | - | CASSKQGGVNTEAFF | TGTGCCAGCAGCAAACAAGGGGGGGTAAACACTGAAGCTTTCTTT
TRBJ2-5 | TRBV29-1 | once | TRBD2 | CSGRTSGRSETQYF | TGCAGCGGAAGGACTAGCGGGAGGAGTGAGACCCAGTACTTC
TRBJ1-1 | TRBV10-1 | - | TRBD1 | CASSESPGGVAEAFF | TGCGCCAGCAGTGAGTCTCCAGGGGGCGTCGCTGAAGCTTTCTTT
TRBJ1-2 | TRBV5-1 | - | - | CASSFNQGFLYGYTF | TGCGCCAGCAGCTTTAACCAGGGGTTTCTCTATGGCTACACCTTC